The next 9 T cell receptor beta chains were all read from a single sample in a study of early T cells in non-severe SARS-CoV-2 infection. TCRdb reprocessed the 5' RACE reads via MiXCR and lists one record per CDR3 protein. The data contain about 41,000 distinct CDR3 sequences, roughly a tenth of them singletons. The sequencing input was whole blood. These receptors all stem from an adult who was a healthcare worker with PCR-confirmed SARS-CoV-2 infection or an uninfected control (not recorded which).

As to this clonotype: A read error may produce the germline difference seen at one junction end. The J gene is TRBJ1-2, the V gene TRBV12-3 or TRBV12-4; TRBD1 might be the D (6 bases). The CDR3 has 13 residues. The CDR3 nucleotides are TGTACCAGCAGCGACAGGTTTTTGTTCGGCTACACCTTC. This sequence encodes CTSSDRFLFGYTF.

V is TRBV7-9 and J is TRBJ2-7; 7 bases are shared with TRBD2. Per germline, CDR1 SEHNR and CDR2 FQNEAQ (reference sequence). The CDR3 has 13 amino acids. V trimming: 8 bases; J trimming: 2 bases; junction bases outside the gene matches: 6. The CDR3 DNA reads as TGTGCCAGCCAGCGGGGCGCAACCTACGAGCAGTACTTC. Protein sequence: CASQRGATYEQYF. The whole variable domain, filled in from reference TRBV7-9 and TRBJ2-7, reads DTGVSQNPRHKITKRGQNVTFRCDPISEHNRLYWYRQTLGQGPEFLTYFQNEAQLEKSRLLSDRFSAERPKGSFSTLEIQRTEQGDSAMYLCASQRGATYEQYFGPGTRLTVT.

This clonotype was counted at least ten times. V and J are TRBV30 and TRBJ2-7, with 10 bases identical to TRBD1. This CDR3 spans 16 amino acids. CDR1 is GTSNPN, CDR2 SVGIG, per germline (reference sequence). V dropped 0 bases and J dropped 2; count of bases not matched to a gene: 7. The CDR3 DNA sequence: TGTGCCTGGAGTGTACTGGGGGGGACAGGGGCCTACGAGCAGTACTTC. It codes for CAWSVLGGTGAYEQYF.

This chain joins TRBV5-5 and TRBJ1-5; D is unclear. This CDR3 is 15 amino acids long. CDR1 is SGHKS, CDR2 YYEKEE, per germline (reference sequence). V was trimmed by 4 bases and J by 0 bases, leaving 11 bases between them. The CDR3 region has the DNA TGTGCCAGCAGCCGCGAGATGTATAGCAATCAGCCCCAGCATTTT. Amino acids: CASSREMYSNQPQHF.

This clonotype showed up just a few times. The chain uses TRBV11-2 and TRBJ1-2; D not resolved. The CDR3 loop spans 14 amino acids. Trimming left V 1 base short and J 3 bases short, with 9 bases between. Per germline, CDR1 SGHAT and CDR2 FQNNGV. The CDR3 loop reads CASSLGRRDYGYTF. The CDR3 DNA reads TGTGCCAGCAGCTTAGGACGGCGCGACTATGGCTACACCTTC. Together with reference TRBV11-2 and TRBJ1-2, the CDR3 gives the full variable domain: EAGVAQSPRYKIIEKRQSVAFWCNPISGHATLYWYQQILGQGPKLLIQFQNNGVVDDSQLPKDRFSAERLKGVDSTLKIQPAKLEDSAVYLCASSLGRRDYGYTFGSGTRLTVV.

CDR3 residues: CASASRSPNYGYTF. CDR3 DNA sequence: TGTGCTAGTGCTTCCCGCAGCCCAAACTATGGCTACACCTTC. J is TRBJ1-2 and V is TRBV12-5; D not certain. V lost 7 bases, J lost 2 bases, and 14 bases lay in between. This CDR3 region has 14 residues. Germline CDR1 reads LGHNT; CDR2 reads FRNRAP.

This clonotype has a count of ten or more. The V and J genes are TRBV7-7 and TRBJ2-3; 11 bases are a match to TRBD2. With 11 bases clipped from V and 1 base from J, the junction kept 5 bases outside the gene matches. The CDR3 sequence is 14 residues long. The germline V gene has CDR1 SSHAT and CDR2 FNYEAQ (reference sequence). The CDR3, as DNA: TGTGCCTCTAGCGGGGGGTTGGGCACAGATACGCAGTATTTT. Translating gives CASSGGLGTDTQYF.

This clonotype was observed many times. The J gene is TRBJ2-7, the V gene TRBV11-3; no clear D gene. The CDR3 runs to 15 residues. The germline gives CDR1 SGHNT, CDR2 YENEEA. V dropped 2 bases and J dropped 2 bases, with 13 bases sitting between them. The DNA for the CDR3 is TGTGCCAGCAGCTTATATCTCCGCGAGGCCTACGAGCAGTACTTC. Translation gives CASSLYLREAYEQYF.

This clonotype was observed a few times. V usage is TRBV7-9 and J usage is TRBJ2-7; possible D gene TRBD1, 6 bases. The CDR3 is made up of 14 amino acids. Per germline, CDR1 SEHNR and CDR2 FQNEAQ (reference sequence). Trimming left V 5 bases short and J 5 bases short, with 16 bases between. DNA for the CDR3: TGTGCCAGCAGCCTAACAGGGAATTCTAACGAGCAGTACTTC. The encoded protein is CASSLTGNSNEQYF.